These 18 T cell receptor beta chains were all obtained from the same sample, sequenced in a study of blood T cell repertoires in COVID-19. Here immunoSEQ multiplex PCR was the method, and the copy in TCRdb shows in-frame clones only, minus some. The table records 60,000 to 70,000 clones, under 85% of them present only once. The sequencing sample was made of peripheral blood. Receptors were obtained from a woman aged 70-85 years with acute or convalescent COVID-19.

The chain carries TRBV6-5 and TRBJ2-4, with D possibly matching TRBD2 (6 bases). Trimming took off 6 bases at V and 9 bases at J, with 15 bases between the two ends. This CDR3 has 13 amino acids. Per the germline V gene, CDR1 is MNHEY and CDR2 is SVGAGI. DNA of the CDR3: TGTGCCAGCAGCTGGCGGGTCGGGGGCATTCAGTACTTC. It yields the protein CASSWRVGGIQYF.

This clone has a single count. The chain couples TRBV30 to TRBJ1-3; TRBD1 is a possible D gene (5 bases). The germline V gene encodes CDR1 GTSNPN and CDR2 SVGIG (reference sequence). V lost 2 bases and J 0 bases, leaving 11 bases between the germline ends. This CDR3 spans 15 amino acids. The DNA for the CDR3 is TGTGCCTGGAGTTCAGGGCAACCCTCTGGAAACACCATATATTTT. Translation gives CAWSSGQPSGNTIYF.

The genes are TRBV20-1 and TRBJ2-3; D unresolved. The CDR3 is made up of 12 amino acids. Germline CDR1 reads DFQATT; CDR2 reads SNEGSKA (reference sequence). Trimming stripped 3 bases from V and 7 bases from J, with 11 bases between. This CDR3 reads CSASHEDYTQYF. In DNA form, the CDR3 reads TGCAGTGCTAGTCATGAAGACTATACGCAGTATTTT.

The chain is built from TRBV7-2 and TRBJ1-5; 7 nucleotides align to TRBD1. Trimming removed 5 bases from V and 7 bases from J; junction bases left unmatched: 8. This CDR3 is built from 14 residues. The germline gives CDR1 SGHTA, CDR2 FQGNSA. The CDR3 is CASSITGDGQPQHF. DNA for the CDR3: TGTGCCAGCAGCATCACAGGGGATGGGCAGCCCCAGCATTTT.

This sequence joins TRBV4-1 and TRBJ2-7; the match to TRBD2 covers 12 bases. The germline CDR1 and CDR2 sequences are MGHRA and YSYEKL. The CDR3 has 19 amino acids. The V segment lost 0 bases and the J segment 2 bases; nucleotides outside the gene matches: 11. CDR3 nucleotides: TGCGCCAGCAGCCAAGAGGCTAGCGGGGGGGCTGTTATCGCCTACGAGCAGTACTTC. It translates to CASSQEASGGAVIAYEQYF.

V gene TRBV10-2 combines with J gene TRBJ2-7; D uncertain. The V end was cut by 6 bases, the J end by 6 bases, with 9 bases between. In germline, CDR1 is WSHSY, CDR2 SAAADI. This CDR3 region has 11 residues. The CDR3 reads CASSLTGEQYF. DNA for the CDR3: TGCGCCAGCAGCCTCACTGGCGAGCAGTACTTC.

The chain employs TRBV21-1 and TRBJ1-5; TRBD1 is taken as the D call from the table, unchecked against the DNA. TRBV21-1 is classified as a pseudogene. The CDR3 runs 16 residues. The CDR3, as DNA: TGTGCCAGCAGCAGAGGGGGAAATTTTAGCAATCAGCCCCAGCATTTT. Its translation is CASSRGGNFSNQPQHF.

The chain is built from TRBV28 and TRBJ2-7; a possible D gene is TRBD2 (5 bases). V was clipped by 4 bases and J by 2 bases, with 15 bases between them. This CDR3 spans 15 amino acids. Germline CDR1 reads MDHEN; CDR2 reads SYDVKM. Written as DNA, the CDR3 is TGTGCCAGCAGTTCCGCGGGCCCCCCAGCCTACGAGCAGTACTTC. Protein: CASSSAGPPAYEQYF.

This chain uses TRBV5-1 with TRBJ2-1; 11 bases are a match to TRBD2. V trimming: 7 bases; J trimming: 3 bases; junction bases outside the gene matches: 9. The CDR3 loop spans 16 amino acids. Germline assignment: CDR1 SGHRS and CDR2 YFSETQ. CDR3 amino acids: CASSRVAGGNYNEQFF. The CDR3, as DNA: TGCGCCAGCTCGCGGGTAGCGGGGGGGAACTACAATGAGCAGTTCTTC.

This chain joins TRBV28 and TRBJ1-2; D call uncertain. Germline CDR1 reads MDHEN; CDR2 reads SYDVKM. CDR3 length equals 12 residues. V was pared by 2 bases and J by 4 bases, with 5 bases between. CDR3 loop: CASSLKRYGYTF. The CDR3 DNA sequence: TGTGCCAGCAGTTTAAAGCGCTATGGCTACACCTTC.

V and J are TRBV12-3 or TRBV12-4 and TRBJ1-6; D gene uncertain. This CDR3 has 13 residues. V was shortened by 3 bases and J by 8 bases, with 8 bases between the two germline ends. Here the CDR3 reads CASSFRLDSPLHF. The CDR3 DNA sequence: TGTGCCAGCAGTTTTCGTCTCGATTCACCCCTCCACTTT.

The V call is TRBV3-1 (or the pseudogene TRBV3-2), the J call TRBJ2-5, with 8 bases matching TRBD2. From germline, CDR1 is LGHDT and CDR2 YNNKEL (reference sequence). Unmatched junction bases numbered 5, after V lost 4 bases and J lost 4 bases. CDR3 size: 14 residues. The CDR3 DNA reads TGTGCCAGCAGCCCAGCGGGGGCAACAGAGACCCAGTACTTC. Amino acid sequence: CASSPAGATETQYF.

This clone appeared once. This chain joins TRBV7-9 and TRBJ2-2; D not certain. From germline, CDR1 is SEHNR and CDR2 FQNEAQ (reference sequence). V was clipped by 3 bases and J by 3 bases, with 2 bases between them. CDR3 size: 12 residues. The CDR3 region has the DNA TGTGCCAGCAGCTTCGACACCGGGGAGCTGTTTTTT. This translates into CASSFDTGELFF. The variable domain in full, completed from reference TRBV7-9 and TRBJ2-2, reads DTGVSQNPRHKITKRGQNVTFRCDPISEHNRLYWYRQTLGQGPEFLTYFQNEAQLEKSRLLSDRFSAERPKGSFSTLEIQRTEQGDSAMYLCASSFDTGELFFGEGSRLTVL.

This clone was seen more than once but under ten times. The CDR3 DNA is TGTGCCAGCAGCCCACGGGGATACACCATATATTTT. It translates to CASSPRGYTIYF. The chain couples TRBV5-8 to TRBJ1-3; D is unresolved. With 4 bases removed from V and 8 bases from J, the gap between germline ends came to 10 bases. CDR3 size: 12 residues. The germline CDR1 and CDR2 sequences are SGHTS and YDEGEE.

The chain recombines TRBV6-6 with TRBJ2-7; D perhaps matches TRBD2 (6 bases). Germline CDR1 and CDR2: MNHNY and SVGAGI (reference sequence). V lost 6 bases to trimming and J lost 4 bases, with 16 bases between them. There are 14 residues in the CDR3. CDR3 region: CASRGLLEGYEQYF. CDR3 DNA sequence: TGTGCCAGCAGGGGTCTTTTGGAGGGGTACGAGCAGTACTTC.

The V gene is TRBV5-1, the J gene TRBJ1-1, with D unclear. Per germline, CDR1 SGHRS and CDR2 YFSETQ. The CDR3 consists of 14 residues. CDR3 in DNA: TGCGCTACGAAGCTTGATACGGGGAACACTGAAGCTTTCTTT. Protein sequence: CATKLDTGNTEAFF.

J is TRBJ1-3 and V is TRBV28; possibly TRBD1 for D (6 bases). From germline, CDR1 is MDHEN and CDR2 SYDVKM. The CDR3 loop spans 16 amino acids. The ends were cut back, 5 bases at V and 0 bases at J, with 14 bases in the middle. The CDR3 nucleotides are TGTGCCAGCAGTACCTCCGGACAGAGCTCTGGAAACACCATATATTTT. As protein: CASSTSGQSSGNTIYF.

This chain uses TRBV7-9 with TRBJ1-4; 9 bases line up with TRBD1. V shed 5 bases, J shed 8 bases, and the junction held 12 bases outside the gene matches. CDR3 length: 16 amino acids. Germline CDR1 reads SEHNR; CDR2 reads FQNEAQ (reference sequence). The CDR3 here is CASSAQYRGRKEKLFF. The CDR3 nucleotides read TGTGCCAGCAGCGCCCAATACAGGGGGCGAAAGGAAAAACTGTTTTTT. Variable domain in full (rest from reference TRBV7-9 and TRBJ1-4): DTGVSQNPRHKITKRGQNVTFRCDPISEHNRLYWYRQTLGQGPEFLTYFQNEAQLEKSRLLSDRFSAERPKGSFSTLEIQRTEQGDSAMYLCASSAQYRGRKEKLFFGSGTQLSVL.